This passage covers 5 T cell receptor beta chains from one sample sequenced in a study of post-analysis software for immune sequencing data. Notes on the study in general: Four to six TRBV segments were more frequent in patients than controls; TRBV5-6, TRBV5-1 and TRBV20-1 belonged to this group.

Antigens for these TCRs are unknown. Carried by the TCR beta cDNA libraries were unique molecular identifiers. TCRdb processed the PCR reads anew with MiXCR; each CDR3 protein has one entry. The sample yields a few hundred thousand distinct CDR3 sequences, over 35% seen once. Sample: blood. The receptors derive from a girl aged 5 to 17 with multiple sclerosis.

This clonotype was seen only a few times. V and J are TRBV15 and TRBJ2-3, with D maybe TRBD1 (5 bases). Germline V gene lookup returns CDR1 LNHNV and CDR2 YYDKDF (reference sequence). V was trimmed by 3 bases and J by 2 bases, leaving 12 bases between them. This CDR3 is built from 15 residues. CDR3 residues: CATSSSRAPTDTQYF. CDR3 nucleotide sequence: TGTGCCACCAGCAGTAGCAGGGCTCCCACAGATACGCAGTATTTT.

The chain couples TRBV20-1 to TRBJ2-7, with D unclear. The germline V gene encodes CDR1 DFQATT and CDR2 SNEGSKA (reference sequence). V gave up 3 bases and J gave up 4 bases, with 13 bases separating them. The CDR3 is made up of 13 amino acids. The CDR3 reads CSASLASPYEQYF. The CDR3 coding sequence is TGCAGTGCTAGTTTAGCTAGTCCTTACGAGCAGTACTTC.

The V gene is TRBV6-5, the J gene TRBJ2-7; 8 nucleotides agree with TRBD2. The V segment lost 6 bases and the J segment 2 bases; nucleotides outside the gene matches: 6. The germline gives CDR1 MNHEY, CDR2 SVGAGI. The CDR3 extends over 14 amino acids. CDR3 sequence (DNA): TGTGCCAGCAGACTAACTAGCGGTCCCTACGAGCAGTACTTC. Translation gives CASRLTSGPYEQYF.

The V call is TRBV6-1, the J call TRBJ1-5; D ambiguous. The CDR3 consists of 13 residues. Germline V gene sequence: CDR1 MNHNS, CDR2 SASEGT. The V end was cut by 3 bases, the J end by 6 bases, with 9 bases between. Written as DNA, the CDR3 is TGTGCCAGCAGTGACGTTTCAGCTCAGCCCCAGCATTTT. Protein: CASSDVSAQPQHF.

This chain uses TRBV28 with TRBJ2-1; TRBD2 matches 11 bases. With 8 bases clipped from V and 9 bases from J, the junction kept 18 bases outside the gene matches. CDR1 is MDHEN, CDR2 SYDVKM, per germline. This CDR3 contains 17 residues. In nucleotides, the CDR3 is TGTGCCAGCGGACGATATGAGGTAGCGGGAGGGCCAGCTGAGCAGTTCTTC. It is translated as CASGRYEVAGGPAEQFF.